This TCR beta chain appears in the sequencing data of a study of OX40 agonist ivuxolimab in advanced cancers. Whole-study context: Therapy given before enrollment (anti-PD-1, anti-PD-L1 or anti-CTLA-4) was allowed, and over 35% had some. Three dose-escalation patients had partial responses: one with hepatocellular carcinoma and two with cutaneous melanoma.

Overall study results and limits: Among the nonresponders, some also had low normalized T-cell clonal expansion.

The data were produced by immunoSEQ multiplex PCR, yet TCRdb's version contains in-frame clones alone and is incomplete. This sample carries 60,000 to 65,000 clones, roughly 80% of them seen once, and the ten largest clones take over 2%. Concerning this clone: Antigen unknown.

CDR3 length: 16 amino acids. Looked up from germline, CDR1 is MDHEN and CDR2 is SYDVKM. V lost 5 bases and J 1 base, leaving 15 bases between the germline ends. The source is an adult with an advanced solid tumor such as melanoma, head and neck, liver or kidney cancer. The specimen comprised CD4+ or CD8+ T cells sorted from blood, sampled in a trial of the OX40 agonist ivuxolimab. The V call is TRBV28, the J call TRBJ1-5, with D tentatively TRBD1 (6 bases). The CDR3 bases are TGTGCCAGCAGTGATCAGGGGAGACGGAGCAATCAGCCCCAGCATTTT. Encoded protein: CASSDQGRRSNQPQHF. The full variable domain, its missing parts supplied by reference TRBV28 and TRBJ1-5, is DVKVTQSSRYLVKRTGEKVFLECVQDMDHENMFWYRQDPGLGLRLIYFSYDVKMKEKGDIPEGYSVSREKKERFSLILESASTNQTSMYLCASSDQGRRSNQPQHFGDGTRLSIL.